Following are 22 T cell receptor beta chains from one sample sequenced in a study of cytomegalovirus exposure and HLA in healthy donors. The PCR used 60 Vbeta and 13 Jbeta primers. The repertoire was sequenced with immunoSEQ multiplex PCR; TCRdb's copy has only in-frame clones and lacks some. This specimen shows around 50,000 clones; the ten leading clones hold less than 2.5%. The sequencing input was PBMCs. These receptor sequences come from a middle-aged woman in good health and CMV-seronegative.

DNA of the CDR3: TGCGCCAGCAGCCACTACATAATTGCGGGATCCTCCTACAATGAGCAGTTCTTC. Translation gives CASSHYIIAGSSYNEQFF. This chain joins TRBV23-1 and TRBJ2-1; D might be TRBD2 (6 bases). TRBV23-1 is an ORF for which the function is uncertain. The CDR3 is 18 amino acids. V lost 6 bases, J lost 0 bases, and 21 bases lay in between.

J is TRBJ1-2 and V is TRBV4-3; possible D gene TRBD1, 5 bases. The CDR3 totals 15 residues. Trimming removed 2 bases from V and 6 bases from J, with 16 bases in between. Per germline, CDR1 LGHNA and CDR2 YSLEER. The CDR3 sequence: CASSQLDTGLNGYTF. Written as DNA, the CDR3 is TGCGCCAGCAGCCAACTCGATACAGGCTTAAATGGCTACACCTTC.

The chain uses TRBV19 and TRBJ1-1; D is uncertain. The CDR3 has 14 residues. The germline V gene has CDR1 LNHDA and CDR2 SQIVND (reference sequence). Trimming pared 7 bases from V and 4 bases from J, leaving 16 bases between. The CDR3 region has the DNA TGTGCCAGTACCGCCCCACAAAGGAGCACTGAAGCTTTCTTT. Protein sequence: CASTAPQRSTEAFF.

The V gene is TRBV5-5, the J gene TRBJ2-7; D might be TRBD1 (6 bases). CDR3 length equals 13 residues. The V gene lost 3 bases and the J gene lost 6 bases, with 13 bases spanning the gap. The V gene's germline CDR1 is SGHKS and CDR2 YYEKEE (reference sequence). In DNA form, the CDR3 reads TGTGCCAGCAGCTGGGGGACAAGTCCCGAGCAGTACTTC. As protein: CASSWGTSPEQYF. Full variable domain (outside the CDR3, taken from reference TRBV5-5 and TRBJ2-7): DAGVTQSPTHLIKTRGQQVTLRCSPISGHKSVSWYQQVLGQGPQFIFQYYEKEERGRGNFPDRFSARQFPNYSSELNVNALLLGDSALYLCASSWGTSPEQYFGPGTRLTVT.

This sequence joins TRBV9 and TRBJ1-1; D is possibly TRBD1 (5 bases). V was clipped by 0 bases and J by 3 bases, with 12 bases between them. Germline assignment: CDR1 SGDLS and CDR2 YYNGEE. CDR3 length equals 15 residues. The CDR3 DNA sequence: TGTGCCAGCAGCGTAGAGGGGAAGGGGTACACTGAAGCTTTCTTT. Translating it yields CASSVEGKGYTEAFF. The full variable domain, completed using reference TRBV9 and TRBJ1-1, is DSGVTQTPKHLITATGQRVTLRCSPRSGDLSVYWYQQSLDQGLQFLIQYYNGEERAKGNILERFSAQQFPDLHSELNLSSLELGDSALYFCASSVEGKGYTEAFFGQGTRLTVV.

The chain links TRBV7-9 to TRBJ1-2; 10 bases map to TRBD1. Trimming at V came to 5 bases and at J to 8 bases, leaving 5 bases not matched to a gene. CDR1 and CDR2 (germline): SEHNR, FQNEAQ (reference sequence). This CDR3 is 13 amino acids long. The DNA of the CDR3 is TGTGCCAGCAGCAAGACAGGGGGCGGCGGCTACACCTTC. As protein: CASSKTGGGGYTF.

The genes are TRBV6-1 and TRBJ1-5; D is unclear. This CDR3 region has 16 residues. V was clipped by 0 bases and J by 0 bases, with 9 bases between them. Germline V gene lookup returns CDR1 MNHNS and CDR2 SASEGT. This CDR3 reads CASSEAPGYSNQPQHF. DNA of the CDR3: TGTGCCAGCAGTGAAGCGCCAGGATATAGCAATCAGCCCCAGCATTTT.

The chain employs TRBV25-1 and TRBJ1-2; D remains ambiguous. The CDR3 extends over 14 amino acids. Trimming cost V 1 base and J 0 bases, with 6 bases left between them. Germline assignment: CDR1 MGHDK and CDR2 SYGVNS. The CDR3 here is CASSESVANYGYTF. As DNA, the CDR3 is TGTGCCAGCAGTGAATCTGTAGCTAACTATGGCTACACCTTC.

The V call is TRBV7-2, the J call TRBJ1-1; D is unresolved. Germline CDR1 reads SGHTA; CDR2 reads FQGNSA. The V end was cut by 5 bases, the J end by 2 bases, with 12 bases between. CDR3 length: 14 amino acids. The CDR3 is CASSRSRLNTEAFF. The CDR3 DNA reads TGTGCCAGCAGCCGATCTAGACTAAACACTGAAGCTTTCTTT. Filled out from reference TRBV7-2 and TRBJ1-1, the complete variable domain reads GAGVSQSPSNKVTEKGKDVELRCDPISGHTALYWYRQSLGQGLEFLIYFQGNSAPDKSGLPSDRFSAERTGGSVSTLTIQRTQQEDSAVYLCASSRSRLNTEAFFGQGTRLTVV.

This chain uses TRBV7-2 with TRBJ1-1, with 7 bases that match TRBD1. Germline CDR1 and CDR2: SGHTA and FQGNSA. The CDR3 is 14 residues long. The junction had 4 bases not matched to a gene; V was cut back by 2 bases and J by 4 bases. The CDR3: CASSLPQGGTEAFF. CDR3 nucleotide sequence: TGTGCCAGCAGCTTACCTCAGGGGGGCACTGAAGCTTTCTTT.

The chain is built from TRBV4-3 and TRBJ1-1; TRBD1 might be the D (6 bases). Trimming took 3 bases from V and 11 from J, leaving 13 bases between them. The CDR3 loop spans 12 amino acids. Germline V gene sequence: CDR1 LGHNA, CDR2 YSLEER. The DNA of the CDR3 is TGCGCCAGCAGCCATTCAGGGGAGGGGGCTTTCTTT. Its translation: CASSHSGEGAFF.

The chain is built from TRBV11-2 and TRBJ2-3; the D is unclear. Germline assignment: CDR1 SGHAT and CDR2 FQNNGV. Trimming pared 1 base from V and 3 bases from J, leaving 17 bases between. This CDR3 spans 17 amino acids. The CDR3 DNA sequence: TGTGCCAGCAGCTTAGGTTCTCGCCTCCGGTGGACAGATACGCAGTATTTT. Translation: CASSLGSRLRWTDTQYF.

This chain uses TRBV5-1 with TRBJ1-4; perhaps TRBD1 as D (6 bases). Trimming stripped 3 bases from V and 8 bases from J, with 14 bases between. The CDR3 consists of 14 residues. CDR1 SGHRS and CDR2 YFSETQ come from the germline V gene. This CDR3 reads CASSSLGAGEKLFF. In DNA form, the CDR3 reads TGCGCCAGCAGCTCCCTGGGGGCTGGGGAAAAACTGTTTTTT. The whole variable domain, filled in from reference TRBV5-1 and TRBJ1-4, reads KAGVTQTPRYLIKTRGQQVTLSCSPISGHRSVSWYQQTPGQGLQFLFEYFSETQRNKGNFPGRFSGRQFSNSRSEMNVSTLELGDSALYLCASSSLGAGEKLFFGSGTQLSVL.

This rearrangement joins TRBV12-5 to TRBJ2-5, with a possible D match to TRBD1 (6 bases). The CDR3 spans 15 residues. Trimming took 1 base from V and 5 from J, leaving 14 bases between them. Germline lookup yields CDR1 LGHNT and CDR2 FRNRAP. The CDR3 loop reads CASGLGQQGRETQYF. CDR3 coding DNA: TGTGCTAGTGGTTTGGGGCAACAGGGTCGTGAGACCCAGTACTTC.

Concerning this clone itself: One junction end disagrees with the germline gene, perhaps due to a read error. The chain has TRBV5-1 and TRBJ2-7, with 7 nucleotides matching TRBD1. Per the germline V gene, CDR1 is SGHRS and CDR2 is YFSETQ. The CDR3 contains 13 residues. CDR3 sequence reads: CASSPGQTYEQSF. As DNA, the CDR3 is TGCGCCAGCAGCCCGGGACAGACCTACGAGCAGTCCTTC.

This rearrangement joins TRBV13 to TRBJ2-7, with TRBD1 matching over 7 bases. V trimming: 5 bases; J trimming: 1 base; junction bases outside the gene matches: 2. This CDR3 is 13 amino acids long. Germline V CDR1 and CDR2: PRHDT, FYEKMQ (reference sequence). In DNA, the CDR3 is TGTGCCAGCAGCCTGGGACAGTCCTACGAGCAGTACTTC. This encodes CASSLGQSYEQYF.

The V call is TRBV7-3, the J call TRBJ2-5, with 10 bases aligning to TRBD2. The CDR3 totals 15 residues. In germline, CDR1 is SGHTA, CDR2 FQGTGA. The J segment lost 3 bases and the V segment lost 1 base, leaving 2 bases of the junction unmatched. The CDR3 DNA sequence: TGTGCCAGCAGCTTAAATGGACTAGCGGAAGAGACCCAGTACTTC. This encodes CASSLNGLAEETQYF.

J is TRBJ2-1 and V is TRBV6-4; TRBD2 aligns across 15 bases. Losses at the gene ends were 5 bases for V and 7 bases for J; bases not matched to a gene: 3. The CDR3 has 15 amino acids. Germline V gene lookup returns CDR1 MRHNA and CDR2 SNTAGT. In DNA, the CDR3 is TGTGCCAGCAGTCGGACTAGCGGGGGGGTTAATGAGCAGTTCTTC. Residues: CASSRTSGGVNEQFF.

This chain joins TRBV2 and TRBJ2-7; TRBD1 is a possible D gene (6 bases). Germline CDR1 SNHLY, CDR2 FYNNEI. The ends were cut back, 3 bases at V and 2 bases at J, with 14 bases in the middle. CDR3 size: 15 residues. The CDR3 protein is CASSDKGEGAYEQYF. The CDR3 region has the DNA TGTGCCAGCAGTGACAAGGGGGAAGGGGCCTACGAGCAGTACTTC.

The V gene is TRBV7-6, the J gene TRBJ1-5; tentative D call: TRBD1 (6 bases). V lost 5 bases, J lost 2 bases, and 13 bases lay in between. Germline V CDR1 and CDR2: SGHVS, FNYEAQ. The length of the CDR3 is 15 residues. The CDR3 DNA reads TGTGCCAGCAGCCCTAGAGGGGGGGGCAATCAGCCCCAGCATTTT. It translates to CASSPRGGGNQPQHF. Filled out from reference TRBV7-6 and TRBJ1-5, the complete variable domain reads GAGVSQSPRYKVTKRGQDVALRCDPISGHVSLYWYRQALGQGPEFLTYFNYEAQQDKSGLPNDRFSAERPEGSISTLTIQRTEQRDSAMYRCASSPRGGGNQPQHFGDGTRLSIL.

The V call is TRBV6-1, the J call TRBJ2-7, with unresolved D. The germline gives CDR1 MNHNS, CDR2 SASEGT. V was pared by 2 bases and J by 3 bases, with 5 bases between. This CDR3 region has 12 residues. CDR3 region: CASSESGYEQYF. The CDR3 region has the DNA TGTGCCAGCAGTGAATCGGGCTACGAGCAGTACTTC.

This chain uses TRBV9 with TRBJ2-4; D is perhaps TRBD1 (6 bases). Germline assignment: CDR1 SGDLS and CDR2 YYNGEE. CDR3 length: 16 residues. V dropped 1 base and J dropped 6 bases, with 17 bases sitting between them. The CDR3 DNA follows: TGTGCCAGCAGCGTACACAGGGATAGCCCCGTAAACATTCAGTACTTC. Protein: CASSVHRDSPVNIQYF.